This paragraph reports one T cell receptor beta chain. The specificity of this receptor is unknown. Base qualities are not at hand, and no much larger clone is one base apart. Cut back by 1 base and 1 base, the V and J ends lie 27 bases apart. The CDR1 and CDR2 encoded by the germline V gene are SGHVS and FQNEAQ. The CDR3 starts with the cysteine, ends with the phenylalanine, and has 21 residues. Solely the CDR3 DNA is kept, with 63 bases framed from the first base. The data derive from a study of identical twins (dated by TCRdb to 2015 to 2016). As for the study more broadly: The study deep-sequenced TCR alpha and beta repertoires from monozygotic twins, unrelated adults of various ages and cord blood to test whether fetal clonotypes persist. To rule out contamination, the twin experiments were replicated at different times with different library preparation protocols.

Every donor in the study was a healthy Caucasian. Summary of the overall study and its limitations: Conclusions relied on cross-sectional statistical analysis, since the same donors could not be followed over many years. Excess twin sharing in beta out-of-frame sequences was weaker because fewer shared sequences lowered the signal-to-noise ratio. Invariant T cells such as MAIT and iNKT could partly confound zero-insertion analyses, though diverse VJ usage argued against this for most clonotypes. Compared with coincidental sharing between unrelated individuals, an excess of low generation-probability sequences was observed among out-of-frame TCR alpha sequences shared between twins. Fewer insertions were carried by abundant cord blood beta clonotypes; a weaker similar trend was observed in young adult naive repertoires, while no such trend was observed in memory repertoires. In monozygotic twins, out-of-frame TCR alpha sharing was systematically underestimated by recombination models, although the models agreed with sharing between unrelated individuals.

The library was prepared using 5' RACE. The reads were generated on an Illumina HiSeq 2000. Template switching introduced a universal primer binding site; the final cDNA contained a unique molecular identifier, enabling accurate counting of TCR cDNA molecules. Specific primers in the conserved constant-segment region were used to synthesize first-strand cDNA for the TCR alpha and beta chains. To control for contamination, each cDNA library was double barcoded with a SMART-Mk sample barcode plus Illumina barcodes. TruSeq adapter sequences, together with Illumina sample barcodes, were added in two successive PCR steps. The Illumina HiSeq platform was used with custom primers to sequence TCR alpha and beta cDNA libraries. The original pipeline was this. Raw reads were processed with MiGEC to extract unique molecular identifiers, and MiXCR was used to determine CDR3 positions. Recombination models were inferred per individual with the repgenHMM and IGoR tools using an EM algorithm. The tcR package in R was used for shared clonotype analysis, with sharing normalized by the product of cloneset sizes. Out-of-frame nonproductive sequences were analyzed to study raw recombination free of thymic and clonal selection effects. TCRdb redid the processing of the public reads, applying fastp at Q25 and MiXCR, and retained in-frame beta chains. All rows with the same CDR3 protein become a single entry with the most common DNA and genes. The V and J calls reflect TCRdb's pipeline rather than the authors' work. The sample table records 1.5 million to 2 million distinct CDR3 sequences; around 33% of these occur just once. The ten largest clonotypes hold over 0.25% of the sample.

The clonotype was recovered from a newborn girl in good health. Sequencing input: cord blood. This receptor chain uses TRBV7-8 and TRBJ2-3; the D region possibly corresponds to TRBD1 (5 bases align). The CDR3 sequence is CASSLGLGICLGARCTDTQYF. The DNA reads TGTGCCAGCAGCTTAGGGCTTGGTATATGTCTTGGGGCTAGGTGCACAGATACGCAGTATTTT.